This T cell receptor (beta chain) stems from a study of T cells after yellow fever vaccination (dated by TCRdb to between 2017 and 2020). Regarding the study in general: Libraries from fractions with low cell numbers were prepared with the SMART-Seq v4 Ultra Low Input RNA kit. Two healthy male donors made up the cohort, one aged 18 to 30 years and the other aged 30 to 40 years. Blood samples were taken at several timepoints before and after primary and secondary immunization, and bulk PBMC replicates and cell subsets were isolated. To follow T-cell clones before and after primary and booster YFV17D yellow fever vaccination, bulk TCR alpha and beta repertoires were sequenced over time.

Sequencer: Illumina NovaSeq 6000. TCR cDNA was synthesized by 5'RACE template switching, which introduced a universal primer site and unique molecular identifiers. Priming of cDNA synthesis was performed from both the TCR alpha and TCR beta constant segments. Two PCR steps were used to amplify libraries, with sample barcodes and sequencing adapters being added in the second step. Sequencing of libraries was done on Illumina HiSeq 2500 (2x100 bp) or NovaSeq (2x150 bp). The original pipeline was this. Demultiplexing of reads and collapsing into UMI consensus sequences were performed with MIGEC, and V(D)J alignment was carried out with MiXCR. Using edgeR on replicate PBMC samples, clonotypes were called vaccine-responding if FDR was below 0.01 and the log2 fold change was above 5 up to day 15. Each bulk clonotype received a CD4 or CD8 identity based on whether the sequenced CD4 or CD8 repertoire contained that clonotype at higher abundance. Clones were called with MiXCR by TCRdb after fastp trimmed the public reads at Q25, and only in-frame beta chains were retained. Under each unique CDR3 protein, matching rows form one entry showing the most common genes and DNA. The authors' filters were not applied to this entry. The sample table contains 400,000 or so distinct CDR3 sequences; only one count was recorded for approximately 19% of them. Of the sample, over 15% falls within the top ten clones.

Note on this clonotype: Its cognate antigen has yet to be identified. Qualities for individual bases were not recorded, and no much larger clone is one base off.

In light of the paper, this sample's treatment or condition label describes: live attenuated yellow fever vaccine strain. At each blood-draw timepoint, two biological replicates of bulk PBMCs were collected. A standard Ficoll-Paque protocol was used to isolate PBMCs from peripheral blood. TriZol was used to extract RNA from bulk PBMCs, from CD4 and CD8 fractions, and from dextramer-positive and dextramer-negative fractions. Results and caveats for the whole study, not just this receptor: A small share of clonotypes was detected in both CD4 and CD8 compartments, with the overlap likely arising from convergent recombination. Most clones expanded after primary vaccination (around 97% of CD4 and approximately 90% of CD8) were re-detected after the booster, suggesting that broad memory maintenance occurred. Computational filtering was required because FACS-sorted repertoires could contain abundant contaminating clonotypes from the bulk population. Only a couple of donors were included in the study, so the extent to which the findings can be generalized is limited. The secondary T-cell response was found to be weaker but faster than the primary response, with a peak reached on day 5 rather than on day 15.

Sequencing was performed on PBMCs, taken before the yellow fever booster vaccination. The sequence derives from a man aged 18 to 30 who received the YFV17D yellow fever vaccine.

The CDR3 protein is CASSYEGLAQIYEQYV. The bases are TGTGCCAGCAGTTACGAAGGGCTAGCGCAGATCTACGAGCAGTACGTC. The chain is encoded by TRBV6-2 or TRBV6-3 joined to TRBJ2-7; TRBD2 is perhaps the D gene, given 6 matching bases. The CDR3, cysteine through valine, is 16 amino acids long. Here the CDR3 DNA is all that survives: 48 bases in frame from base 1. Cut back by 2 bases and 3 bases, the V and J ends lie 17 bases apart. Reading the germline V gene gives CDR1 MNHEY and CDR2 SVGEGT.